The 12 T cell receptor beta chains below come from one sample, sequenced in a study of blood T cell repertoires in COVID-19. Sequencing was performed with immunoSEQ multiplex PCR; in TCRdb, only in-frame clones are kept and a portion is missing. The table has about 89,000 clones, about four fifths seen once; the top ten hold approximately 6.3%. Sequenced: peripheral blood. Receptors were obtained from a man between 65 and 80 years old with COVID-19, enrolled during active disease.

The CDR3 DNA follows: TGTGCCAGCAGCTTATCTCCCAGGGCAAGCTCTGGAAACACCATATATTTT. The encoded protein is CASSLSPRASSGNTIYF. The chain has TRBV7-8 and TRBJ1-3; tentatively, D is TRBD1 (5 bases). CDR3 length: 17 amino acids. Germline-derived CDR1 and CDR2 are SGHVS and FQNEAQ. With 2 bases removed from V and 0 bases from J, the gap between germline ends came to 14 bases.

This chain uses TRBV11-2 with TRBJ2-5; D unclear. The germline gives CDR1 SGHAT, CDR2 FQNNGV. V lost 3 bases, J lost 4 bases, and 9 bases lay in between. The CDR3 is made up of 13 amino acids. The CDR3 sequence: CASSFKRLETQYF. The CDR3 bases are TGTGCCAGCAGCTTTAAGCGTCTAGAGACCCAGTACTTC.

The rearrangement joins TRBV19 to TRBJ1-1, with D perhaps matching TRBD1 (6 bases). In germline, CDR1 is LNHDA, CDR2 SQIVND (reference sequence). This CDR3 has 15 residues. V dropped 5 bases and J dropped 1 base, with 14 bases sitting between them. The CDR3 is CASSSQGSGNTEAFF. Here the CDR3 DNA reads TGTGCCAGTAGTTCGCAGGGGAGTGGGAACACTGAAGCTTTCTTT.

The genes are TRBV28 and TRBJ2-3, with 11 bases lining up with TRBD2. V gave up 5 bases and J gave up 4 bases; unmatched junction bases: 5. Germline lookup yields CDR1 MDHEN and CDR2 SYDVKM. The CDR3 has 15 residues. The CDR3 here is CASSLIAGGADTQYF. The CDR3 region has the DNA TGTGCCAGCAGTCTTATAGCGGGAGGGGCAGATACGCAGTATTTT.

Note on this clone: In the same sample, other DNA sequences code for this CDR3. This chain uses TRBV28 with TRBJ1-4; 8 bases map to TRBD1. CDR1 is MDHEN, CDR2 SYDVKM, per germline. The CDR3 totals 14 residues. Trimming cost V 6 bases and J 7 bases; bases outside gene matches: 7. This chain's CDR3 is CASSKTGGGEKLFF. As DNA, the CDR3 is TGTGCCAGCAGCAAAACAGGGGGGGGTGAAAAACTGTTTTTT.

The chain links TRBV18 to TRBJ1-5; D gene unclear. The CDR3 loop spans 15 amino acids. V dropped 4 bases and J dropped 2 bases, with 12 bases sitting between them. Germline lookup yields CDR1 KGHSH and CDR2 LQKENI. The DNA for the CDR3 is TGTGCCAGCTCACAAGTGGGCGCAGGCAATCAGCCCCAGCATTTT. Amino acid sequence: CASSQVGAGNQPQHF. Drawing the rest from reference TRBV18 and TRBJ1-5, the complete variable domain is NAGVMQNPRHLVRRRGQEARLRCSPMKGHSHVYWYRQLPEEGLKFMVYLQKENIIDESGMPKERFSAEFPKEGPSILRIQQVVRGDSAAYFCASSQVGAGNQPQHFGDGTRLSIL.

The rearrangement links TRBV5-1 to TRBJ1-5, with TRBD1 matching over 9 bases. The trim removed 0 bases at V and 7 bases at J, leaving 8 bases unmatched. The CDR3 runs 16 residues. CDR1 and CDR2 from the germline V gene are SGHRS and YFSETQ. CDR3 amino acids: CASSLEPWTGEQPQHF. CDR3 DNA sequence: TGCGCCAGCAGCTTGGAACCTTGGACAGGGGAACAGCCCCAGCATTTT.

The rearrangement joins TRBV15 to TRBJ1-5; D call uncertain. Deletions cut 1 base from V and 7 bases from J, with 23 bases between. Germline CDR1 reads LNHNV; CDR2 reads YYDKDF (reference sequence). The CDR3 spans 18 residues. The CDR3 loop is CATSRGAGRPLGQQPQHF. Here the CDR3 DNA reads TGTGCCACCAGCAGAGGGGCAGGCAGACCCCTTGGCCAACAGCCCCAGCATTTT.

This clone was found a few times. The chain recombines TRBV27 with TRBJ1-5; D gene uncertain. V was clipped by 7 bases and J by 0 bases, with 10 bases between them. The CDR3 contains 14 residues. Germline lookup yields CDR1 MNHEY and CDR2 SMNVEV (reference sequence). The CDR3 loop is CASNPQYSNQPQHF. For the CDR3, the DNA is TGTGCCAGCAACCCACAGTATAGCAATCAGCCCCAGCATTTT.

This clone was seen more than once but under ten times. DNA of the CDR3: TGCGCCAGCAGGGAAGGGGGTTACAATGAGCAGTTCTTC. Translation gives CASREGGYNEQFF. The J gene is TRBJ2-1, the V gene TRBV10-2; possibly TRBD1 for D (6 bases). V shed 6 bases and J shed 4 bases, with 10 bases lying between them. Germline assignment: CDR1 WSHSY and CDR2 SAAADI. CDR3 length equals 13 residues.

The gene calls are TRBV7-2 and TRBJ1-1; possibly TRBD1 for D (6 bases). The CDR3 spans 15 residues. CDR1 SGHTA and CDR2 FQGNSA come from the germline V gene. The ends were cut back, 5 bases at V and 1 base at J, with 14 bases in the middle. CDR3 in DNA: TGTGCCAGCAGCGTCTACAGGGCTGGGAACACTGAAGCTTTCTTT. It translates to CASSVYRAGNTEAFF.

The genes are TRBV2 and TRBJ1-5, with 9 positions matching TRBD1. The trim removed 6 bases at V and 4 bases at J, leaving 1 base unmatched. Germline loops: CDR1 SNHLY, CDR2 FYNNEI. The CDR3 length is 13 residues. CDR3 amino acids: CASRTGGNQPQHF. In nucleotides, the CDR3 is TGTGCCAGCAGGACAGGGGGAAATCAGCCCCAGCATTTT. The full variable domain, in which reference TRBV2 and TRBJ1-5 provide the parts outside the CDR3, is EPEVTQTPSHQVTQMGQEVILRCVPISNHLYFYWYRQILGQKVEFLVSFYNNEISEKSEIFDDQFSVERPDGSNFTLKIRSTKLEDSAMYFCASRTGGNQPQHFGDGTRLSIL.